These 16 T cell receptor beta chains originate from one sample sequenced in a study of radiation and T cells in renal cell carcinoma. The sample's time point: blood 4 weeks post-SBRT, at nephrectomy. Treatment described: 15 Gy SBRT to primary tumor, nephrectomy 4 weeks later. Measured with immunoSEQ multiplex PCR; TCRdb has only the in-frame clones, and not every one. Of approximately 150,000 clones listed, around 88% are singletons. The sequenced sample was blood, obtained from a patient whose treatment included radiotherapy and nephrectomy. The receptors here all came from a woman between 50 and 59 years old with renal cell carcinoma.

The CDR3 DNA reads as TGTGCCAGCAGTGAAGAGGGGTGGTCCGAACAAGAGACCCAGTACTTC. It encodes CASSEEGWSEQETQYF. J is TRBJ2-5 and V is TRBV25-1; perhaps D is TRBD1 or TRBD2 (5 bases each). V was shortened by 2 bases and J by 2 bases, with 15 bases between the two germline ends. There are 16 residues in the CDR3. Germline V gene lookup returns CDR1 MGHDK and CDR2 SYGVNS. Filled out from reference TRBV25-1 and TRBJ2-5, the complete variable domain reads EADIYQTPRYLVIGTGKKITLECSQTMGHDKMYWYQQDPGMELHLIHYSYGVNSTEKGDLSSESTVSRIRTEHFPLTLESARPSHTSQYLCASSEEGWSEQETQYFGPGTRLLVL.

The genes are TRBV7-9 and TRBJ2-7; D possibly corresponds to TRBD1 (5 bases). Trimming cost V 2 bases and J 3 bases, with 11 bases left between them. CDR1 and CDR2 (germline): SEHNR, FQNEAQ (reference sequence). This CDR3 is built from 14 residues. The CDR3 nucleotides are TGTGCCAGCAGCTTATCAGGGATAAGCTACGAGCAGTACTTC. Translation: CASSLSGISYEQYF.

The chain couples TRBV29-1 to TRBJ2-7; unclear D gene. The CDR3 has 11 residues. The germline gives CDR1 SQVTM, CDR2 ANQGSEA. V dropped 4 bases and J dropped 5 bases, with 9 bases sitting between them. This chain's CDR3 is CSVGRADEQYF. The CDR3, as DNA: TGCAGCGTTGGTAGGGCGGACGAGCAGTACTTC.

V gene TRBV7-2 combines with J gene TRBJ2-5; the D call may be TRBD1 or TRBD2 (5 bases each). Trimming took 5 bases from V and 3 from J, leaving 10 bases between them. The germline CDR1 and CDR2 sequences are SGHTA and FQGNSA. The CDR3 length is 13 residues. The CDR3 region is CASSPRGEETQYF. CDR3 coding DNA: TGTGCCAGCAGCCCGAGAGGGGAAGAGACCCAGTACTTC.

V is TRBV6-6 and J is TRBJ2-3; D is uncertain. CDR1 and CDR2 from the germline V gene are MNHNY and SVGAGI (reference sequence). The CDR3 runs 13 residues. The V and J ends lost 6 bases and 0 bases respectively, with 7 bases between them. CDR3: CASSLLSTDTQYF. The CDR3, as DNA: TGTGCCAGCAGCTTATTGAGCACAGATACGCAGTATTTT.

The rearrangement links TRBV28 to TRBJ2-5, with 10 bases identical to TRBD2. The CDR3 is 15 residues long. V lost 5 bases to trimming and J lost 2 bases; unmatched junction nucleotides: 5. CDR1 and CDR2 (germline): MDHEN, SYDVKM. The DNA for the CDR3 is TGTGCCAGCAGTCGAGCTAGCGGGGGTCAAGAGACCCAGTACTTC. Residues: CASSRASGGQETQYF. Full variable domain (remainder filled in from reference TRBV28 and TRBJ2-5): DVKVTQSSRYLVKRTGEKVFLECVQDMDHENMFWYRQDPGLGLRLIYFSYDVKMKEKGDIPEGYSVSREKKERFSLILESASTNQTSMYLCASSRASGGQETQYFGPGTRLLVL.

V is TRBV4-3 and J is TRBJ1-6; D not resolved. Germline V lookup: CDR1 LGHNA, CDR2 YSLEER. V lost 0 bases and J 8 bases, leaving 5 bases between the germline ends. The CDR3 loop spans 13 amino acids. The CDR3 reads CASSQDGHSPLHF. Here the CDR3 DNA reads TGCGCCAGCAGCCAAGATGGTCATTCACCCCTCCACTTT.

J is TRBJ2-7 and V is TRBV19; no clear D gene. Between the trimmed V and J ends, which lost 1 base and 2 bases, there was a span of 12 bases. Germline assignment: CDR1 LNHDA and CDR2 SQIVND (reference sequence). CDR3 length: 15 residues. The CDR3, as DNA: TGTGCCAGTAGTATAGGCAACCCGGCAGCCTACGAGCAGTACTTC. Translation: CASSIGNPAAYEQYF.

The genes are TRBV9 and TRBJ2-1, with D hard to call. The germline V and J ends were trimmed by 1 base and 5 bases, with 10 bases remaining between them. This CDR3 is 14 amino acids long. Germline CDR1 reads SGDLS; CDR2 reads YYNGEE. CDR3 in DNA: TGTGCCAGCAGCGTACCGGGCAACGACAATGAGCAGTTCTTC. This codes for CASSVPGNDNEQFF.

This clone was detected only a few times. The chain uses TRBV28 and TRBJ2-7; tentatively, D is TRBD1 (6 bases). The germline CDR1 and CDR2 sequences are MDHEN and SYDVKM. Trimming cost V 7 bases and J 3 bases, with 10 bases left between them. The CDR3 contains 12 residues. The CDR3, as DNA: TGTGCCAGCACCTCGGACAGCTACGAGCAGTACTTC. Encoded protein: CASTSDSYEQYF.

The chain uses TRBV11-2 and TRBJ2-7; TRBD2 matches at 7 bases. CDR3 length: 14 residues. V was pared by 7 bases and J by 1 base, with 7 bases of the junction left unmatched. Germline lookup yields CDR1 SGHAT and CDR2 FQNNGV. For the CDR3, the DNA is TGTGCCAGCACCCGTCCGGGAGGATCCTACGAGCAGTACTTC. It encodes CASTRPGGSYEQYF.

The genes are TRBV5-6 and TRBJ2-2; D gene ambiguous. The CDR3 is 13 residues long. Trimming shortened V by 0 bases and J by 7 bases, and 7 bases separated the two germline ends. Germline CDR1 SGHDT, CDR2 YYEEEE. DNA for the CDR3: TGTGCCAGCAGCTTGGACCCGCTCGGGGAGCTGTTTTTT. It translates to CASSLDPLGELFF. The full variable domain, in which reference TRBV5-6 and TRBJ2-2 provide the parts outside the CDR3, is DAGVTQSPTHLIKTRGQQVTLRCSPKSGHDTVSWYQQALGQGPQFIFQYYEEEERQRGNFPDRFSGHQFPNYSSELNVNALLLGDSALYLCASSLDPLGELFFGEGSRLTVL.

The V call is TRBV6-4, the J call TRBJ2-7; 9 nucleotides line up with TRBD1. Trimming removed 2 bases from V and 3 bases from J; junction bases left unmatched: 5. Looked up from germline, CDR1 is MRHNA and CDR2 is SNTAGT. The CDR3 contains 15 residues. CDR3 bases: TGTGCCAGCAGTGACCATCCGGGACAGGGCTACGAGCAGTACTTC. It is translated as CASSDHPGQGYEQYF.

CDR3 in amino acids: CASSTIAETQYF. The CDR3 DNA is TGTGCCAGCAGCACTATCGCGGAGACCCAGTACTTC. The chain is built from TRBV5-6 and TRBJ2-5, with D unclear. Germline-derived CDR1 and CDR2 are SGHDT and YYEEEE. V lost 4 bases and J lost 5, with 9 bases in between. CDR3 length: 12 amino acids.

In its sample, this clone was seen once. This chain connects TRBV7-8 to TRBJ2-5; no definite D call. The J call may be wrong; the DNA end is better matched by TRBJ2-7. From germline, CDR1 is SGHVS and CDR2 FQNEAQ. The CDR3 extends over 14 amino acids. The CDR3 loop is CASSLWGGGYEQYF. The CDR3 coding sequence is TGTGCCAGCAGCTTATGGGGTGGTGGGTACGAGCAGTACTTC.

The rearrangement joins TRBV4-1 to TRBJ1-2; D gene unclear. CDR3 length: 13 residues. Germline V gives CDR1 MGHRA, CDR2 YSYEKL. With 1 base removed from V and 5 bases from J, the gap between germline ends came to 8 bases. The chain's CDR3 is CASSQGAGYGYTF. DNA for the CDR3: TGCGCCAGCAGCCAAGGCGCCGGGTATGGCTACACCTTC.